In its sample, the clone carrying this T cell receptor (beta chain) was seen a few times. TCRdb independently ran MiXCR on the RT-PCR reads; one entry per CDR3 protein. Of approximately 720,000 distinct CDR3 sequences in the sample, 14% were seen once. The clonotype was recovered from a female donor in good health, serving as a healthy control. The sample taken for sequencing was memory CD4+ T cells from blood.

The CDR3 reads CASKTGANVLTF. The CDR3 DNA reads as TGTGCCAGCAAGACTGGGGCCAACGTCCTGACTTTC. This chain uses TRBV7-2 with TRBJ2-6; unclear D gene. This CDR3 is built from 12 residues. Germline CDR1 is SGHTA and CDR2 is FQGNSA. Trimming stripped 7 bases from V and 2 bases from J, with 3 bases between.